This TCR beta chain was identified in a study of Graves' ophthalmopathy and Graves' hyperthyroidism. The overall study: Peripheral blood collection took place at initial diagnosis, before any treatment.

Hyperthyroidism is called stable when no ophthalmopathy develops within 18 months of follow-up. TCR beta CDR3 amplification used RNA transcripts. First-round RT-PCR used HTBI primers; second-round multiplex PCR followed. In TCRdb, the multiplex PCR reads were re-called with MiXCR into one record per CDR3 protein. This table has about 620,000 distinct CDR3 sequences, 22% appearing once. General study findings and limits: With a specificity of just over 72% and a sensitivity of 60% to 71%, the model predicted ophthalmopathy progression.

This clonotype was found a few times. Antigen unknown. The sample taken for sequencing was peripheral blood. This receptor was identified in a woman between 18 and 29 years old with stable Graves' hyperthyroidism. Some clones in this sample may be carry-over from other donors' samples.

CDR3 residues: CSAIPLTEAFF. CDR3 bases: TGCAGTGCTATACCACTAACTGAAGCTTTCTTT. The chain carries TRBV20-1 and TRBJ1-1; D uncertain. The CDR3 covers 11 residues. The germline V gene has CDR1 DFQATT and CDR2 SNEGSKA (reference sequence). Trimming took off 4 bases at V and 5 bases at J, with 8 bases between the two ends.